A single sample is the source of the 20 T cell receptor beta chains below, sequenced in a study of Ad26.COV2.S vaccination and SARS-CoV-2 variants. Repertoires were generated with immunoSEQ multiplex PCR, while TCRdb's copy carries only in-frame clones and drops some. The data hold 430,000 or so clones, with 80% to 90% observed a single time. Noted treatment: roughly 20 received Ad26.COV2.S at low or high dose, single or two shots; a few received placebo; per-sample allocation not given. Sample collection was performed on day 63 after the first vaccine or placebo injection. The sequences come from peripheral blood, collected in a trial of Ad26.COV2.S vaccine versus placebo. Receptors were obtained from a person aged 18-65 years who received the Ad26.COV2.S COVID-19 vaccine or a placebo.

The CDR3 nucleotides read TGTGCCAGCAGCACCTCCGGGACTACCGAGCAGTACGTC. As protein: CASSTSGTTEQYV. The chain carries TRBV5-6 and TRBJ2-7; 7 positions agree with TRBD2. Trimming took 4 bases from V and 6 from J; bases not matched to a gene: 7. Per the germline V gene, CDR1 is SGHDT and CDR2 is YYEEEE. The CDR3 is 13 residues long.

This chain links TRBV5-4 with TRBJ1-6; 7 nucleotides line up with TRBD1. The CDR3 extends over 16 amino acids. Unmatched junction bases numbered 7, after V lost 0 bases and J lost 7 bases. CDR1 and CDR2 from the germline V gene are SGHNT and YYREEE (reference sequence). As DNA, the CDR3 is TGTGCCAGCAGCTTGGAGATCTTGGGACAGAATTCACCCCTCCACTTT. Protein sequence: CASSLEILGQNSPLHF. The complete variable domain, with remaining parts taken from reference TRBV5-4 and TRBJ1-6, reads ETGVTQSPTHLIKTRGQQVTLRCSSQSGHNTVSWYQQALGQGPQFIFQYYREEENGRGNFPPRFSGLQFPNYSSELNVNALELDDSALYLCASSLEILGQNSPLHFGNGTRLTVT.

The chain uses TRBV6-2 or TRBV6-3 and TRBJ2-3; D call uncertain. Germline CDR1 reads MNHEY; CDR2 reads SVGEGT. V lost 2 bases and J lost 3, with 15 bases in between. CDR3 length: 16 residues. DNA for the CDR3: TGTGCCAGCAGTTACCTCCCTAGGCTGGTAACAGATACGCAGTATTTT. As protein: CASSYLPRLVTDTQYF.

V usage is TRBV19 and J usage is TRBJ1-1; a possible D gene is TRBD1 (6 bases). Germline-derived CDR1 and CDR2 are LNHDA and SQIVND (reference sequence). V was pared by 9 bases and J by 0 bases, with 11 bases between. This CDR3 is built from 13 residues. The CDR3 is CASRQAMNTEAFF. The CDR3 DNA is TGTGCCAGCCGACAGGCGATGAACACTGAAGCTTTCTTT.

V is TRBV18 and J is TRBJ2-6; tentative D call: TRBD1 (6 bases). V was cut by 3 bases and J by 4 bases, with 13 bases left in between. The CDR3 has 16 residues. CDR1 KGHSH and CDR2 LQKENI come from the germline V gene. The CDR3 bases are TGTGCCAGCTCACCGCTGGGGGCATCCGGGGCCAACGTCCTGACTTTC. Its protein is CASSPLGASGANVLTF. The variable domain in full, with the rest retrieved from reference TRBV18 and TRBJ2-6, is NAGVMQNPRHLVRRRGQEARLRCSPMKGHSHVYWYRQLPEEGLKFMVYLQKENIIDESGMPKERFSAEFPKEGPSILRIQQVVRGDSAAYFCASSPLGASGANVLTFGAGSRLTVL.

V gene TRBV7-2 combines with J gene TRBJ2-5; the match to TRBD2 covers 10 bases. J was trimmed by 4 bases and V by 0 bases; bases with no gene match: 8. CDR3 length: 17 amino acids. The V gene's germline CDR1 is SGHTA and CDR2 FQGNSA. In DNA form, the CDR3 reads TGTGCCAGCAGCTTAGCTAATGCCTTAGCGGGAGGAGAGACCCAGTACTTC. Translating it yields CASSLANALAGGETQYF.

The rearrangement uses TRBV30 and TRBJ2-3; 8 bases are a match to TRBD2. Trimming at V came to 4 bases and at J to 4 bases, leaving 7 bases not matched to a gene. The CDR3 loop spans 14 amino acids. Looked up from germline, CDR1 is GTSNPN and CDR2 is SVGIG (reference sequence). The CDR3 nucleotides are TGTGCCTGGAACCGGCGGGGGGCATCAGATACGCAGTATTTT. Translating gives CAWNRRGASDTQYF.

A single count supports this clone. This chain links TRBV6-1 with TRBJ2-7, with a tentative D call TRBD2 (5 bases). This CDR3 has 13 amino acids. The germline V gene encodes CDR1 MNHNS and CDR2 SASEGT. Trimming took off 1 base at V and 6 bases at J, with 10 bases between the two ends. This CDR3 reads CASSEGLRVEQYV. In DNA, the CDR3 is TGTGCCAGCAGTGAAGGTCTGAGGGTCGAGCAGTACGTC.

The V gene is TRBV4-3, the J gene TRBJ2-7; 8 nucleotides match TRBD1. Unmatched junction bases numbered 20, after V lost 4 bases and J lost 3 bases. Germline loops: CDR1 LGHNA, CDR2 YSLEER. The CDR3 is 19 residues long. CDR3 region: CASSPIPGQALIMIYEQYV. The CDR3 DNA sequence: TGCGCCAGCAGCCCTATCCCGGGACAGGCGCTCATAATGATCTACGAGCAGTACGTC.

The chain couples TRBV11-3 to TRBJ2-5; no clear D. The CDR3 contains 15 residues. Germline lookup yields CDR1 SGHNT and CDR2 YENEEA. With 1 base removed from V and 5 bases from J, the gap between germline ends came to 14 bases. CDR3 nucleotides: TGTGCCAGCAGCTTAGGTTTCCGTCCGGAGGAGACCCAGTACTTC. Encoded protein: CASSLGFRPEETQYF.

The chain recombines TRBV20-1 with TRBJ2-5; 9 bases line up with TRBD1. The CDR3 runs 11 residues. The germline V gene encodes CDR1 DFQATT and CDR2 SNEGSKA (reference sequence). The V and J ends lost 8 bases and 6 bases, in that order; junction bases with no gene match: 4. The CDR3 DNA reads TGCAGTCCAGACAGGGGGAAGACCCAGTACTTC. This sequence encodes CSPDRGKTQYF.

The chain uses TRBV19 and TRBJ1-4; D ambiguous. V lost 6 bases to trimming and J lost 1 base, with 18 bases between them. This CDR3 is 17 amino acids long. Germline assignment: CDR1 LNHDA and CDR2 SQIVND (reference sequence). The CDR3 sequence: CASSDPWHGVTNEKLFF. Here the CDR3 DNA reads TGTGCCAGTAGCGATCCCTGGCACGGGGTAACTAATGAAAAACTGTTTTTT.

V and J are TRBV19 and TRBJ2-2; the D is unclear. Deletions cut 3 bases from V and 4 bases from J, with 6 bases between. The germline V gene has CDR1 LNHDA and CDR2 SQIVND (reference sequence). CDR3 length: 13 amino acids. This CDR3 reads CASSMASTGELFF. DNA of the CDR3: TGTGCCAGTAGTATGGCGAGCACCGGGGAGCTGTTTTTT.

The chain combines TRBV19 with TRBJ1-5; TRBD1 might be the D (5 bases). The CDR3 totals 15 residues. V was cut by 2 bases and J by 2 bases, with 10 bases left in between. The germline CDR1 and CDR2 sequences are LNHDA and SQIVND (reference sequence). For the CDR3, the DNA is TGTGCCAGTAGTATAAGCCAGGGTCGCAATCAGCCCCAGCATTTT. Translation gives CASSISQGRNQPQHF.

The chain has TRBV2 and TRBJ1-3; maybe TRBD1 (5 bases). Germline-derived CDR1 and CDR2 are SNHLY and FYNNEI. V lost 3 bases and J 0 bases, leaving 12 bases between the germline ends. The length of the CDR3 is 16 residues. The CDR3 DNA reads as TGTGCCAGCAGTGATAACCGACAGCTCTCTGGAAACACCATATATTTT. Its translation is CASSDNRQLSGNTIYF.

Comment on this clone: The sample has other DNA sequences that encode this CDR3 too. The chain carries TRBV9 and TRBJ1-1; possibly TRBD1 for D (5 bases). The CDR3 is 13 residues long. Trimming shortened V by 2 bases and J by 1 base, and 6 bases separated the two germline ends. The V gene's germline CDR1 is SGDLS and CDR2 YYNGEE. The CDR3 protein is CASSVQGNTEAFF. CDR3 nucleotide sequence: TGTGCCAGCAGCGTCCAGGGGAACACTGAAGCTTTCTTT.

The J gene is TRBJ2-7, the V gene TRBV3-1 (or the pseudogene TRBV3-2); possibly TRBD1 for D (7 bases). CDR1 LGHDT and CDR2 YNNKEL come from the germline V gene (reference sequence). There are 14 residues in the CDR3. The V gene lost 4 bases and the J gene lost 3 bases, with 13 bases spanning the gap. The CDR3 reads CASSRGTALYEQYF. Here the CDR3 DNA reads TGTGCCAGCAGCCGCGGGACAGCCCTCTACGAGCAGTACTTC.

This sequence joins TRBV5-8 and TRBJ2-3; TRBD2 is a possible D gene (6 bases). The CDR3 consists of 13 residues. The V gene lost 2 bases and the J gene lost 3 bases, with 7 bases spanning the gap. CDR1 is SGHTS and CDR2 is YDEGEE in the germline V gene. CDR3 nucleotide sequence: TGTGCCAGCAGCTTTGGGGGGACAGATACGCAGTATTTT. It encodes CASSFGGTDTQYF.

The chain employs TRBV7-2 and TRBJ2-2; D call uncertain. CDR1 is SGHTA and CDR2 is FQGNSA in the germline V gene. This CDR3 has 11 residues. Trimming stripped 6 bases from V and 7 bases from J, with 6 bases between. CDR3 in DNA: TGTGCCAGCAGGAAGAACGGGGAGCTGTTTTTT. Protein product: CASRKNGELFF.

J is TRBJ1-2 and V is TRBV5-4; no firm D call. Trimming left V 4 bases short and J 3 bases short, with 19 bases between. The germline V gene encodes CDR1 SGHNT and CDR2 YYREEE (reference sequence). The CDR3 is made up of 16 amino acids. CDR3 protein: CASSTIKGGRDYGYTF. CDR3 in DNA: TGTGCCAGCAGCACGATCAAGGGTGGGCGGGACTATGGCTACACCTTC.